The 6 T cell receptor beta chains reported below all come from one sample, sequenced in a study of blood T cell repertoires in COVID-19. Only in-frame clones appear in the TCRdb table, and some are missing; sequencing was by immunoSEQ multiplex PCR. There are 150,000 to 200,000 clones in the sample; under 80% occur only once, and roughly a sixth lies in the top ten. Sample: PBMCs or T cells enriched from blood (not recorded which). The origin of the receptors is a woman in her 50s with acute COVID-19.

The chain recombines TRBV5-6 with TRBJ1-6, with TRBD1 matching 12 bases. Per the germline V gene, CDR1 is SGHDT and CDR2 is YYEEEE. The ends lost 2 bases at V and 8 bases at J; junction bases unmatched: 11. The CDR3 extends over 18 amino acids. In DNA, the CDR3 is TGTGCCAGCAGCTTAATACCGGGACAGGGGGCGGAACATTCACCCCTCCACTTT. This gives the protein CASSLIPGQGAEHSPLHF.

CDR3 sequence reads: CASTTGSTGELFF. CDR3 coding DNA: TGTGCCAGCACCACAGGGAGCACCGGGGAGCTGTTTTTT. V is TRBV28 and J is TRBJ2-2; possible D gene TRBD1, 6 bases. Trimming left V 7 bases short and J 4 bases short, with 10 bases between. This CDR3 is built from 13 residues. The germline V gene encodes CDR1 MDHEN and CDR2 SYDVKM.

The rearrangement joins TRBV5-6 to TRBJ1-2, with D perhaps TRBD1 (5 bases). V lost 1 base to trimming and J lost 3 bases, with 10 bases between them. The CDR3 loop spans 14 amino acids. Germline V CDR1 and CDR2: SGHDT, YYEEEE. CDR3 sequence: CASSLRGSDYGYTF. The CDR3, as DNA: TGTGCCAGCAGCTTGCGGGGGTCGGACTATGGCTACACCTTC.

The V call is TRBV6-5, the J call TRBJ2-5, with TRBD2 as a possible D gene (6 bases). From germline, CDR1 is MNHEY and CDR2 SVGAGI. The CDR3 has 15 residues. Trimming took off 1 base at V and 3 bases at J, with 12 bases between the two ends. The CDR3 nucleotides are TGTGCCAGCAGTTACTTGGGGGGTTACAAAGAGACCCAGTACTTC. Residues: CASSYLGGYKETQYF.

The chain recombines TRBV3-1 (or the pseudogene TRBV3-2) with TRBJ1-6; TRBD1 matches 10 bases. The junction had 2 bases not matched to a gene; V was cut back by 1 base and J by 5 bases. This CDR3 is 16 amino acids long. Germline V gene sequence: CDR1 LGHDT, CDR2 YNNKEL (reference sequence). The CDR3 is CASSQAGQGDNSPLHF. CDR3 nucleotide sequence: TGTGCCAGCAGCCAAGCCGGACAGGGGGATAATTCACCCCTCCACTTT.

The chain is built from TRBV7-2 and TRBJ1-1; TRBD1 matches 8 bases. Trimming at V came to 1 base and at J to 4 bases, leaving 11 bases not matched to a gene. The CDR3 runs 17 residues. Germline assignment: CDR1 SGHTA and CDR2 FQGNSA. The CDR3, as DNA: TGTGCCAGCAGCTTAGGGTCCTTGGGTACAGGGGGCACTGAAGCTTTCTTT. It specifies CASSLGSLGTGGTEAFF. Together with reference TRBV7-2 and TRBJ1-1, the CDR3 gives the full variable domain: GAGVSQSPSNKVTEKGKDVELRCDPISGHTALYWYRQSLGQGLEFLIYFQGNSAPDKSGLPSDRFSAERTGGSVSTLTIQRTQQEDSAVYLCASSLGSLGTGGTEAFFGQGTRLTVV.